One and the same sample provided the 28 T cell receptor beta chains below, sequenced in a study of T cells in Graves' hyperthyroidism and ophthalmopathy. RNA transcripts yielded amplified TCR beta CDR3 regions. A set of HTBI primers served as the primers for a first-round RT-PCR of the TCR CDR3. TCRdb processed the multiplex PCR reads anew with MiXCR; each CDR3 protein has one entry. The table shows about 560,000 distinct CDR3 sequences, with around 15% occurring only once. The specimen sequenced was blood. These receptor sequences come from a woman between 18 and 29 years old with Graves' hyperthyroidism.

About this clonotype itself: Sequence at one end of the junction differs from germline and may be a read error. V is TRBV5-1 and J is TRBJ1-3, with D hard to call. Germline CDR1 and CDR2: SGHRS and YFSETQ. CDR3 length equals 15 residues. This CDR3 is CTSSRADGSGNTIYF. The CDR3 nucleotides are TGCACCAGCAGCCGAGCCGACGGATCTGGAAACACCATATATTTT. Using reference TRBV5-1 and TRBJ1-3 for the parts outside the CDR3, the full variable domain is KAGVTQTPRYLIKTRGQQVTLSCSPISGHRSVSWYQQTPGQGLQFLFEYFSETQRNKGNFPGRFSGRQFSNSRSEMNVSTLELGDSALYLCTSSRADGSGNTIYFGEGSWLTVV.

The genes are TRBV7-9 and TRBJ1-2; D unresolved. The length of the CDR3 is 16 residues. Germline V gene lookup returns CDR1 SEHNR and CDR2 FQNEAQ (reference sequence). V dropped 0 bases and J dropped 4 bases, with 15 bases sitting between them. Here the CDR3 reads CASSLAGEPPLYGYTF. The CDR3 bases are TGTGCCAGCAGCTTAGCCGGGGAACCCCCCCTCTATGGCTACACCTTC.

V and J are TRBV24-1 and TRBJ2-1; 10 nucleotides agree with TRBD2. The CDR3 contains 15 residues. CDR1 and CDR2 (germline): KGHDR, SFDVKD. Trimming removed 3 bases from V and 9 bases from J; junction bases left unmatched: 7. The CDR3 is CATSDGLAGVGEQFF. The CDR3 DNA reads TGTGCCACCAGTGATGGGCTAGCGGGAGTGGGTGAGCAGTTCTTC.

The genes are TRBV5-1 and TRBJ2-5; D is uncertain. The CDR3 length is 15 residues. The V and J ends lost 1 base and 1 base respectively, with 11 bases between them. CDR1 SGHRS and CDR2 YFSETQ come from the germline V gene. The CDR3 DNA follows: TGCGCCAGCAGCTTGTATTTCGCTAGCCAAGAGACCCAGTACTTC. Translation: CASSLYFASQETQYF.

This clonotype showed up many times. The DNA for the CDR3 is TGTGCCACCAGTTCGACTGACGTGGGCGGCTACACCTTC. Its protein is CATSSTDVGGYTF. The rearrangement joins TRBV24-1 to TRBJ1-2; D is uncertain. Trimming removed 6 bases from V and 8 bases from J, with 15 bases in between. The CDR3 sequence is 13 residues long. Germline V gene data show CDR1 as KGHDR and CDR2 as SFDVKD.

This clonotype has ten or more counts. The rearrangement joins TRBV7-9 to TRBJ2-7; TRBD1 or TRBD2 may be the D gene (7 bases each). V was shortened by 5 bases and J by 4 bases, with 21 bases between the two germline ends. The CDR3 loop spans 16 amino acids. Per germline, CDR1 SEHNR and CDR2 FQNEAQ (reference sequence). The CDR3 sequence: CASSTRRGQGGYEQYF. The CDR3 DNA reads as TGTGCCAGCAGCACCCGCCGCGGGCAGGGGGGGTACGAGCAGTACTTC.

This clonotype was detected a few times. J is TRBJ2-5 and V is TRBV10-3; a weak D match, TRBD2 (6 bases). The V gene's germline CDR1 is ENHRY and CDR2 SYGVKD. The CDR3 consists of 14 residues. Trimming removed 2 bases at V and 4 bases at J, with 11 bases between. The CDR3 DNA is TGTGCCATCAGTGAGGGGAGGATCGGAGAGACCCAGTACTTC. It codes for CAISEGRIGETQYF.

This clonotype has more than one count but fewer than ten. The chain recombines TRBV5-4 with TRBJ1-1, with D unresolved. The germline V gene has CDR1 SGHNT and CDR2 YYREEE (reference sequence). The CDR3 loop spans 12 amino acids. V lost 4 bases and J 6 bases, leaving 10 bases between the germline ends. As DNA, the CDR3 is TGTGCCAGCAGCGTAGGTGGGGCTGAAGCTTTCTTT. This translates into CASSVGGAEAFF.

This clonotype was picked up a small number of times. This rearrangement joins TRBV10-3 to TRBJ2-5; no definite D call. Trimming took off 6 bases at V and 5 bases at J, with 16 bases between the two ends. The CDR3 has 14 amino acids. CDR1 and CDR2 from the germline V gene are ENHRY and SYGVKD. The CDR3 sequence is CAIRAGSQDETQYF. The CDR3, as DNA: TGTGCCATCAGAGCCGGGTCCCAAGACGAGACCCAGTACTTC.

In this sample, this clonotype turned up many times. The chain is built from TRBV28 and TRBJ2-4, with TRBD2 matching 14 bases. Trimming cost V 6 bases and J 8 bases; bases outside gene matches: 3. Germline CDR1 MDHEN, CDR2 SYDVKM. The CDR3 has 14 residues. The CDR3, as DNA: TGTGCCAGCAGCCGACTAGCGGGAGGGGACATTCAGTACTTC. Amino acid sequence: CASSRLAGGDIQYF.

Ten or more counts support this clonotype. The chain is built from TRBV11-2 and TRBJ2-3, with D perhaps TRBD1 (6 bases). This CDR3 contains 14 residues. CDR1 is SGHAT and CDR2 is FQNNGV in the germline V gene. V lost 1 base to trimming and J lost 6 bases, with 11 bases between them. The CDR3, as DNA: TGTGCCAGCAGCTTAGTTGGGGGCGGCGATACGCAGTATTTT. Its translation is CASSLVGGGDTQYF.

The chain is built from TRBV14 and TRBJ2-7, with D possibly matching TRBD2 (6 bases). Trimming removed 0 bases at V and 5 bases at J, with 11 bases between. This CDR3 region has 14 residues. Per germline, CDR1 SGHDN and CDR2 FVKESK. CDR3 protein: CASSQEGGANEQYF. The CDR3 bases are TGTGCCAGCAGCCAAGAAGGAGGGGCCAACGAGCAGTACTTC.

This clonotype was counted many times. The chain uses TRBV12-3 or TRBV12-4 and TRBJ1-2; D may be TRBD1 (6 bases). Trimming cost V 5 bases and J 8 bases, with 15 bases left between them. The CDR3 contains 13 residues. In nucleotides, the CDR3 is TGTGCCAGCAGTCCGGTGGGGGCGCGGGGCTACACCTTC. It encodes CASSPVGARGYTF.

This clonotype was observed many times. The rearrangement joins TRBV7-8 to TRBJ1-5, with 7 bases matching TRBD1. CDR3 length equals 15 residues. J lost 1 base, V lost 5 bases, and 5 bases had no gene match. Germline lookup yields CDR1 SGHVS and CDR2 FQNEAQ. The CDR3: CASSLDRVSNQPQHF. CDR3 bases: TGTGCCAGCAGCCTCGACAGGGTCAGCAATCAGCCCCAGCATTTT. Full variable domain (missing parts from reference TRBV7-8 and TRBJ1-5): GAGVSQSPRYKVAKRGQDVALRCDPISGHVSLFWYQQALGQGPEFLTYFQNEAQLDKSGLPSDRFFAERPEGSVSTLKIQRTQQEDSAVYLCASSLDRVSNQPQHFGDGTRLSIL.

About this clonotype itself: The germline gene is not matched at one end of the junction; a read error may be the cause. The V and J genes are TRBV20-1 and TRBJ2-1; D is possibly TRBD1 (7 bases). This CDR3 contains 15 residues. CDR1 is DFQATT and CDR2 is SNEGSKA in the germline V gene (reference sequence). CDR3 in DNA: TGCAGTGCTGGAGACCTAACTAGCAGGGGGAATGAGCAGTTCTTC. Translated: CSAGDLTSRGNEQFF.

Ten or more counts support this clonotype. The chain joins TRBV14 to TRBJ1-5, with D uncertain. The CDR3 runs 13 residues. Trimming left V 5 bases short and J 11 bases short, with 16 bases between. Per the germline V gene, CDR1 is SGHDN and CDR2 is FVKESK. The CDR3 region is CASSAKDGVTQHF. In nucleotides, the CDR3 is TGTGCCAGCAGCGCGAAGGACGGGGTCACCCAGCATTTT.

A few counts support this clonotype. This chain connects TRBV7-9 to TRBJ1-4; D remains unclear. There are 12 residues in the CDR3. Trimming removed 6 bases at V and 8 bases at J, with 10 bases between. Germline CDR1 is SEHNR and CDR2 is FQNEAQ (reference sequence). The CDR3 protein is CASSHTTEKLFF. In DNA, the CDR3 is TGTGCCAGCAGTCACACAACAGAAAAACTGTTTTTT.

On this clonotype: One base away lies a much larger clone, so this may be a sequencing read error. The CDR3 DNA reads TGTGCCAGCAGCTTAGGTTTAACACTAGCGGGACAAGAGACCCGGTACTTC. Amino acid sequence: CASSLGLTLAGQETRYF. The chain has TRBV11-2 and TRBJ2-5; 10 bases map to TRBD2. Per germline, CDR1 SGHAT and CDR2 FQNNGV. The length of the CDR3 is 17 residues.

This clonotype was seen more than once but under ten times. V is TRBV19 and J is TRBJ1-5, with a possible D match to TRBD1 (6 bases). The CDR3 spans 17 residues. The V gene's germline CDR1 is LNHDA and CDR2 SQIVND (reference sequence). With 2 bases removed from V and 1 base from J, the gap between germline ends came to 15 bases. The CDR3 sequence: CASSIWQGSGSNQPQHF. CDR3 DNA: TGTGCCAGTAGTATATGGCAGGGGAGCGGGAGCAATCAGCCCCAGCATTTT.

In its sample, this clonotype was seen a few times. The chain recombines TRBV5-1 with TRBJ2-3; D perhaps matches TRBD2 (6 bases). V shed 0 bases and J shed 2 bases, with 13 bases lying between them. CDR3 length: 16 residues. Germline V gene data show CDR1 as SGHRS and CDR2 as YFSETQ. In DNA form, the CDR3 reads TGCGCCAGCAGCTTGGGGACTATGCGACCCACAGATACGCAGTATTTT. It translates to CASSLGTMRPTDTQYF.

This clonotype was counted ten times or more. The chain joins TRBV18 to TRBJ2-3; D is ambiguous. This CDR3 contains 11 residues. V lost 8 bases, J lost 6 bases, and 9 bases lay in between. Germline V lookup: CDR1 KGHSH, CDR2 LQKENI. The CDR3 loop reads CASLQQDTQYF. The CDR3, as DNA: TGTGCCAGCCTCCAGCAGGATACGCAGTATTTT.

The chain couples TRBV24-1 to TRBJ1-6; D gene uncertain. The germline CDR1 and CDR2 sequences are KGHDR and SFDVKD. This CDR3 has 14 amino acids. Trimming took off 5 bases at V and 3 bases at J, with 7 bases between the two ends. The CDR3 is CATSASDYNSPLHF. CDR3 DNA sequence: TGTGCCACCAGTGCCTCCGACTATAATTCACCCCTCCACTTT.

Note on this clonotype: Just one base apart from a much larger clone, this may be a read error. The chain has TRBV11-3 and TRBJ2-1, with 9 bases fitting TRBD2. This CDR3 is 17 amino acids long. The germline CDR1 and CDR2 sequences are SGHNT and YENEEA. CDR3 sequence (DNA): TGTGCCAGCAGCTTAGCCCGTAGCGGGGGACCTTACAATGACCAGTTCTTC. Its protein is CASSLARSGGPYNDQFF.

There are many counts of this clonotype. The genes are TRBV2 and TRBJ1-1; weak D call: TRBD1 (5 bases). CDR3 length: 13 amino acids. The germline V gene encodes CDR1 SNHLY and CDR2 FYNNEI. V lost 6 bases, J lost 4 bases, and 12 bases lay in between. The CDR3 nucleotides read TGTGCCAGCAGGTTAGCGGGACGCACTGAAGCTTTCTTT. Translated, it gives CASRLAGRTEAFF.

This clonotype was seen many times. The chain uses TRBV20-1 and TRBJ1-1; D uncertain. The germline V gene encodes CDR1 DFQATT and CDR2 SNEGSKA (reference sequence). The CDR3 runs 11 residues. The ends were cut back, 3 bases at V and 0 bases at J, with 2 bases in the middle. The CDR3 nucleotides read TGCAGTGCTAGGGTGAACACTGAAGCTTTCTTT. This gives the protein CSARVNTEAFF.

This chain uses TRBV7-8 with TRBJ1-1; D possibly corresponds to TRBD1 (6 bases). The germline V gene has CDR1 SGHVS and CDR2 FQNEAQ. The CDR3 contains 13 residues. V was shortened by 8 bases and J by 4 bases, with 14 bases between the two germline ends. CDR3 loop: CASRAGATTEAFF. The DNA of the CDR3 is TGTGCCAGCCGGGCAGGGGCGACCACTGAAGCTTTCTTT. Full variable domain (missing parts from reference TRBV7-8 and TRBJ1-1): GAGVSQSPRYKVAKRGQDVALRCDPISGHVSLFWYQQALGQGPEFLTYFQNEAQLDKSGLPSDRFFAERPEGSVSTLKIQRTQQEDSAVYLCASRAGATTEAFFGQGTRLTVV.

This clonotype came up many times. DNA for the CDR3: TGTGCCAGCAGACCTAGCTCCGTAAATGAGCAGTTCTTC. It encodes CASRPSSVNEQFF. This chain uses TRBV7-2 with TRBJ2-1; maybe TRBD2 (5 bases). The CDR3 totals 13 residues. V was clipped by 6 bases and J by 7 bases, with 13 bases between them. Germline V CDR1 and CDR2: SGHTA, FQGNSA.

This clonotype was seen at least ten times. The chain recombines TRBV11-1 with TRBJ2-3; 7 bases align to TRBD2. CDR1 is SGHAT and CDR2 is FQDESV in the germline V gene (reference sequence). The CDR3 length is 15 residues. J lost 4 bases, V lost 4 bases, and 8 bases had no gene match. In DNA, the CDR3 is TGTGCCAGCAGCTCACCTGGGAGGGGAGCAGATACGCAGTATTTT. This translates into CASSSPGRGADTQYF.